This is a list of T cell receptor beta chains from one sample in a study of CD8+ T cells in alopecia areata. The table came from immunoSEQ multiplex PCR; TCRdb's copy has only in-frame clones and leaves some out. Seen here are 170,000 or so clones, roughly 53% observed once, and the top ten hold 10% to 15%. This specimen was CD8+ T cells sorted from blood, taken at week 24, from a patient treated with tofacitinib. The receptor set was obtained from a human donor with alopecia areata. Each CDR3 is given with its conserved first and last residue. A D gene is named only where the DNA matches it firmly. Clone size is shown for a subset of rows, as once, few, many or a class of expanded clone.

d_call clone_size j_call v_call cdr3_aa cdr3_nt
NA NA TRBJ1-1 TRBV2 CASSADSGRPNTEAFF TGTGCCAGCAGTGCGGATTCAGGACGGCCGAACACTGAAGCTTTCTTT
TRBD2 NA TRBJ2-1 TRBV5-1 CASSRPHTLAGGSSSYNEQFF TGCGCCAGCAGCCGTCCCCACACACTAGCGGGGGGGAGCAGCTCCTACAATGAGCAGTTCTTC
NA few TRBJ2-3 TRBV29-1 CSASPGQRTDTQYF TGCAGCGCCTCACCCGGACAGCGCACAGATACGCAGTATTTT
TRBD2 NA TRBJ2-2 TRBV30 CAWIGGGGAGELFF TGTGCCTGGATCGGCGGGGGGGGCGCCGGGGAGCTGTTTTTT
NA NA TRBJ2-7 TRBV5-6 CASRLWGSYEQYF TGTGCCAGCAGGCTGTGGGGATCCTACGAGCAGTACTTC
NA NA TRBJ2-5 TRBV25-1 CASSVKRGTSMGETQYF TGTGCCAGCAGTGTCAAACGAGGGACTTCGATGGGAGAGACCCAGTACTTC
NA NA TRBJ1-2 TRBV6-5 CASLGGVHYGYTF TGTGCCAGCTTAGGGGGAGTCCACTATGGCTACACCTTC
NA few TRBJ2-1 TRBV27 CASSLRTAGGTDEQFF TGTGCCAGCAGTCTAAGGACAGCCGGAGGGACAGATGAGCAGTTCTTC
NA NA TRBJ1-2 TRBV29-1 CSVLRWTLDGYTF TGCAGCGTCTTAAGGTGGACCTTGGATGGCTACACCTTC
NA NA TRBJ2-3 TRBV2 CASSFRGLSTDTQYF TGTGCCAGCAGTTTTCGGGGACTTAGCACAGATACGCAGTATTTT
NA NA TRBJ2-7 TRBV12-5 CASGLGPKGGSYEQYF TGTGCTAGTGGTTTGGGCCCTAAAGGGGGGAGCTACGAGCAGTACTTC
NA NA TRBJ2-7 TRBV13 CASSSRSPKSYEQYF TGTGCCAGCAGCTCCCGGTCCCCTAAGTCCTACGAGCAGTACTTC
NA NA TRBJ2-7 TRBV9 CASSPPQGYEQYF TGTGCCAGCAGCCCACCTCAGGGGTACGAGCAGTACTTC
NA once TRBJ2-3 TRBV4-1 CASSQDRGDTQYF TGCGCCAGCAGCCAAGATCGCGGGGATACGCAGTATTTT
TRBD2 NA TRBJ2-1 TRBV7-9 CASSQVASGGAYEQFF TGTGCCAGCAGCCAAGTAGCCAGCGGGGGGGCATATGAGCAGTTCTTC
NA NA TRBJ2-7 TRBV28 CASRGSGSYEQYF TGTGCCAGCAGAGGTAGCGGATCCTACGAGCAGTACTTC
TRBD2 NA TRBJ2-5 TRBV15 CATSRRRGGGKETQYF TGTGCCACCAGCAGAAGGCGAGGCGGGGGAAAAGAGACCCAGTACTTC
TRBD1 few TRBJ2-1 TRBV2 CGQTGGIHEQFF TGTGGACAAACAGGGGGCATTCATGAGCAGTTCTTC
TRBD1 NA TRBJ1-2 TRBV30 CAWTPDRVDYGYTF TGTGCCTGGACTCCTGACAGGGTAGACTATGGCTACACCTTC
NA once TRBJ2-3 TRBV14 CASSQESGADTQYF TGTGCCAGCAGCCAAGAGTCAGGGGCAGATACGCAGTATTTT
NA NA TRBJ2-1 TRBV30 CAWRASYNEQFF TGTGCCTGGAGGGCCTCCTACAATGAGCAGTTCTTC
TRBD1 NA TRBJ1-1 TRBV25-1 CASSEQGARIQAFF TGTGCCAGCAGTGAGCAGGGGGCGCGAATTCAAGCTTTCTTT
NA NA TRBJ1-1 TRBV20-1 CSVPLEIEAFF TGCAGTGTCCCCTTAGAGATAGAAGCTTTCTTT
NA NA TRBJ2-2 TRBV29-1 CSVRTDNTGELFF TGCAGCGTTCGTACAGATAACACCGGGGAGCTGTTTTTT
TRBD1 NA TRBJ2-1 TRBV6-5 CASGPGTGIGNEQFF TGTGCCAGCGGCCCAGGGACAGGGATCGGCAATGAGCAGTTCTTC
NA NA TRBJ2-1 TRBV7-8 CASSLLGDNEQFF TGTGCCAGTTCCTTATTGGGGGACAATGAGCAGTTCTTC
NA NA TRBJ2-1 TRBV30 CAWSVGVGYNEQFF TGTGCCTGGAGTGTCGGGGTGGGGTACAATGAGCAGTTCTTC
NA few TRBJ2-3 TRBV4-1 CASSQDQWRLPTDTQYF TGCGCCAGCAGCCAAGATCAGTGGAGACTACCAACAGATACGCAGTATTTT
TRBD2 NA TRBJ2-1 TRBV7-2 CASSLIGGGYNEQFF TGTGCCAGCAGCTTAATCGGGGGGGGATACAATGAGCAGTTCTTC
TRBD1 few TRBJ2-7 TRBV28 CASSSPRDSPYEQYF TGTGCCAGCAGTTCCCCCCGGGACAGTCCCTACGAGCAGTACTTC
NA few TRBJ2-2 TRBV23-1 CASSQSWNPEVTNTGELFF TGCGCCAGCAGTCAATCGTGGAACCCTGAGGTTACGAACACCGGGGAGCTGTTTTTT
NA NA TRBJ1-3 TRBV29-1 CSVVYRETGNTIYF TGCAGCGTTGTCTACAGGGAAACTGGAAACACCATATATTTT
NA NA TRBJ1-2 TRBV18 CASSGRTDYGYTF TGTGCCAGCTCAGGACGGACAGATTATGGCTACACCTTC
NA few TRBJ1-6 TRBV5-6 CASSPGDSPLHF TGTGCCAGCAGCCCAGGGGATTCACCCCTCCACTTT
NA NA TRBJ1-5 TRBV19 CASSPSGGSNQPQHF TGTGCCAGTAGTCCATCAGGAGGGAGCAATCAGCCCCAGCATTTT
NA NA TRBJ2-5 TRBV2 CASKVPGETQYF TGTGCCAGCAAAGTTCCAGGAGAGACCCAGTACTTC
NA NA TRBJ2-1 TRBV29-1 CSVPGGSGTAEQFF TGCAGCGTTCCTGGAGGGTCTGGTACGGCTGAGCAGTTCTTC
NA few TRBJ2-5 TRBV6-5 CASSRGETQYF TGTGCCAGCAGTCGCGGGGAGACCCAGTACTTC
NA NA TRBJ1-1 TRBV13 CASSLGLSGVNTEAFF TGTGCCAGCAGCTTAGGCCTTTCTGGAGTGAACACTGAAGCTTTCTTT
NA NA TRBJ1-2 TRBV2 CASSEARGYTF TGTGCCAGCAGTGAAGCGAGGGGCTACACCTTC
NA NA TRBJ2-3 TRBV6-4 CASSPSGNRPDTQYF TGTGCCAGCAGCCCTAGTGGGAATAGGCCAGATACGCAGTATTTT
TRBD2 NA TRBJ2-7 TRBV2 CASRWTSGAPEQYF TGTGCCAGCAGGTGGACTAGCGGGGCCCCAGAGCAGTACTTC
NA NA TRBJ2-7 TRBV7-9 CASTSGREQYF TGTGCCAGCACCTCCGGGCGCGAGCAGTACTTC
NA few TRBJ2-5 TRBV2 CASSDSVAQYF TGTGCCAGCAGTGACTCGGTTGCCCAGTACTTC
NA NA TRBJ2-1 TRBV6-1 CASSGTEQFF TGTGCCAGCAGTGGGACGGAGCAGTTCTTC
NA NA TRBJ1-1 TRBV19 CASSIADEAFF TGTGCCAGTAGTATCGCAGATGAAGCTTTCTTT
NA NA TRBJ2-6 TRBV27 CASSRQLAGANVLTF TGTGCCAGCAGCCGACAGTTGGCTGGGGCCAACGTCCTGACTTTC
TRBD1 NA TRBJ2-5 TRBV5-4 CASSSKEGQGIQYF TGTGCCAGCAGCAGCAAAGAGGGACAGGGGATCCAGTACTTC
NA few TRBJ2-7 TRBV14 CASSRSTGRSYEQYF TGTGCCAGCAGCCGATCGACAGGGAGGTCCTACGAGCAGTACTTC
NA NA TRBJ2-2 TRBV7-9 CASSSRHGELFF TGTGCCAGCAGCTCCCGACACGGGGAGCTGTTTTTT
TRBD1 NA TRBJ2-1 TRBV29-1 CSVEGFGQGGYNEQFF TGCAGCGTTGAGGGCTTTGGACAGGGGGGTTACAATGAGCAGTTCTTC
NA NA TRBJ1-1 TRBV29-1 CSTRTLRGEAFF TGCAGCACGCGGACCCTACGCGGTGAAGCTTTCTTT
NA NA TRBJ2-7 TRBV5-5 CASSPMRAGEQYF TGTGCCAGCAGCCCAATGAGGGCTGGCGAGCAGTACTTC
NA NA TRBJ1-1 TRBV13 CASSSPGVNTEAFF TGTGCCAGCAGCTCTCCCGGTGTGAACACTGAAGCTTTCTTT
NA few TRBJ1-6 TRBV7-6 CASSLDLPDSPLHF TGTGCCAGCAGCTTAGATCTGCCAGATTCACCCCTCCACTTT
NA NA TRBJ1-5 TRBV18 CASSQTISNQPQHF TGTGCCAGCTCCCAGACAATTAGCAATCAGCCCCAGCATTTT
NA few TRBJ1-4 TRBV30 CAWSVGEKLFF TGTGCCTGGAGTGTGGGTGAAAAACTGTTTTTT
NA few TRBJ2-2 TRBV2 CASSEWSAVGGGTGELFF TGTGCCAGCAGTGAATGGTCCGCAGTAGGAGGGGGCACCGGGGAGCTGTTTTTT